The TCR beta chain under discussion was sequenced for a study of shared clonotypes between healthy human individuals. The CDR3 runs to 20 residues. Germline CDR1 SGHRS, CDR2 YFSETQ. V lost 4 bases to trimming and J lost 4 bases, with 29 bases between them. The method was immunoSEQ multiplex PCR; TCRdb's version includes in-frame clones alone and lacks a portion of them. The data hold 2 million to 3 million clones, with over 85% observed a single time. The specimen was naive CD4+ T cells sorted from blood. Subset specified: CD45RA+ positively selected. V and J are TRBV5-1 and TRBJ2-2; TRBD2 is a possible D gene (6 bases). The sequence came from a man aged 18 to 29 in good health. The CDR3 nucleotides are TGCGCCAGCAGCCCCGGTTCCCTCGTCCAGGGAGGTAGGAGCACCGGGGAGCTGTTTTTT. Its translation is CASSPGSLVQGGRSTGELFF.